These 28 T cell receptor beta chains originate from one sample sequenced in a study of blood T cell repertoires in COVID-19. Clones were read by immunoSEQ multiplex PCR, and TCRdb kept only the in-frame ones, dropping some. Of about 90,000 clones listed, 91% were seen once; the top ten hold around 2.3%. Input material: peripheral blood. These receptor sequences come from a human donor with active COVID-19. The donor label of this sample is uncertain.

The J gene is TRBJ2-7, the V gene TRBV6-2 or TRBV6-3; the match to TRBD1 covers 9 bases. The CDR3 totals 15 residues. J was trimmed by 4 bases and V by 1 base; bases with no gene match: 5. CDR1 and CDR2 (germline): MNHEY, SVGEGT. The CDR3 DNA is TGTGCCAGCAGTTACTTAGACAGGGGGAGGTACGAGCAGTACTTC. Translating gives CASSYLDRGRYEQYF.

This clone was detected only a few times. V gene TRBV10-3 combines with J gene TRBJ1-3, with D tentatively TRBD1 (5 bases). With 0 bases removed from V and 0 bases from J, the gap between germline ends came to 15 bases. In germline, CDR1 is ENHRY, CDR2 SYGVKD. CDR3 size: 18 residues. The CDR3 loop reads CAISESKPGTTSGNTIYF. In DNA form, the CDR3 reads TGTGCCATCAGTGAGTCGAAACCAGGGACTACCTCTGGAAACACCATATATTTT.

This clone was counted a single time. V is TRBV10-3 and J is TRBJ2-1, with TRBD2 identical over 7 bases. Trimming cost V 4 bases and J 5 bases; bases outside gene matches: 17. The CDR3 runs 18 residues. Germline V gives CDR1 ENHRY, CDR2 SYGVKD. The CDR3 spells CAISGPVGGRYANNEQFF. The CDR3 coding sequence is TGTGCCATCAGTGGGCCGGTCGGGGGGAGATATGCGAACAATGAGCAGTTCTTC.

The chain joins TRBV5-4 to TRBJ1-5; D perhaps matches TRBD1 (5 bases). V lost 4 bases and J 6 bases, leaving 20 bases between the germline ends. Germline assignment: CDR1 SGHNT and CDR2 YYREEE (reference sequence). The CDR3 has 16 amino acids. The CDR3 nucleotides are TGTGCCAGCAGCCGGGGGGATATTTCTAACGGTCAGCCCCAGCATTTT. The encoded protein is CASSRGDISNGQPQHF. The full variable domain, its missing parts supplied by reference TRBV5-4 and TRBJ1-5, is ETGVTQSPTHLIKTRGQQVTLRCSSQSGHNTVSWYQQALGQGPQFIFQYYREEENGRGNFPPRFSGLQFPNYSSELNVNALELDDSALYLCASSRGDISNGQPQHFGDGTRLSIL.

This sequence joins TRBV7-3 and TRBJ1-2; 8 bases are a match to TRBD1. Germline lookup yields CDR1 SGHTA and CDR2 FQGTGA. Trimming took 1 base from V and 10 from J; bases not matched to a gene: 5. The CDR3 covers 13 residues. The CDR3 region has the DNA TGTGCCAGCAGCTTAATTCCAGGGGGCAACTACACCTTC. Translating gives CASSLIPGGNYTF.

The chain links TRBV27 to TRBJ2-7; D is undetermined. Between the trimmed V and J ends, which lost 3 bases and 3 bases, there was a span of 15 bases. Germline V lookup: CDR1 MNHEY, CDR2 SMNVEV (reference sequence). This CDR3 comprises 15 residues. This CDR3 is CASSFWAGTNYEQYF. The CDR3 region has the DNA TGTGCCAGCAGTTTTTGGGCAGGAACCAACTACGAGCAGTACTTC.

The chain uses TRBV5-1 and TRBJ2-1; tentatively, D is TRBD2 (5 bases). V lost 7 bases, J lost 6 bases, and 11 bases lay in between. Germline V gene sequence: CDR1 SGHRS, CDR2 YFSETQ. This CDR3 spans 12 amino acids. The CDR3 here is CASSYRGNEQFF. In DNA form, the CDR3 reads TGCGCCAGCTCGTACCGGGGCAATGAGCAGTTCTTC. The full variable domain, with the rest looked up from reference TRBV5-1 and TRBJ2-1, is KAGVTQTPRYLIKTRGQQVTLSCSPISGHRSVSWYQQTPGQGLQFLFEYFSETQRNKGNFPGRFSGRQFSNSRSEMNVSTLELGDSALYLCASSYRGNEQFFGPGTRLTVL.

The gene calls are TRBV4-1 and TRBJ1-1, with 9 bases aligning to TRBD1. V was clipped by 6 bases and J by 1 base; unmatched bases: 6. CDR1 MGHRA and CDR2 YSYEKL come from the germline V gene. This CDR3 contains 15 residues. The CDR3 is CASRPTQGANTEAFF. The CDR3 DNA is TGCGCCAGCAGGCCCACACAGGGGGCGAACACTGAAGCTTTCTTT.

V and J are TRBV4-2 and TRBJ2-2; 14 positions match TRBD2. This CDR3 region has 18 residues. In germline, CDR1 is LGHNA, CDR2 YNFKEQ. The V segment lost 1 base and the J segment 3 bases; nucleotides outside the gene matches: 4. CDR3 nucleotide sequence: TGTGCCAGCAGCCAAGGACTAGCGGGGGGGGTTGACACCGGGGAGCTGTTTTTT. It codes for CASSQGLAGGVDTGELFF.

The V call is TRBV4-3, the J call TRBJ2-1; 12 nucleotides line up with TRBD2. Germline V lookup: CDR1 LGHNA, CDR2 YSLEER. This CDR3 contains 15 residues. J was trimmed by 8 bases and V by 4 bases; bases with no gene match: 6. The CDR3 reads CASSPSGGEVYEQFF. Here the CDR3 DNA reads TGCGCCAGCAGCCCTAGCGGGGGGGAGGTCTATGAGCAGTTCTTC.

The chain employs TRBV9 and TRBJ2-3; TRBD2 agrees at 8 bases. Germline V CDR1 and CDR2: SGDLS, YYNGEE. V lost 0 bases, J lost 2 bases, and 8 bases stayed unmatched. CDR3 size: 17 residues. The chain's CDR3 is CASSVVERGGATDTQYF. In DNA form, the CDR3 reads TGTGCCAGCAGCGTAGTTGAACGGGGGGGCGCCACAGATACGCAGTATTTT.

The gene calls are TRBV6-5 and TRBJ1-1, with 7 bases identical to TRBD1. The CDR3 consists of 13 residues. CDR1 and CDR2 (germline): MNHEY, SVGAGI. V trimming: 4 bases; J trimming: 4 bases; junction bases outside the gene matches: 3. The CDR3 loop is CASSLQGITEAFF. The CDR3 DNA reads as TGTGCCAGCAGTTTACAGGGGATCACTGAAGCTTTCTTT.

The rearrangement links TRBV6-5 to TRBJ1-6, with D maybe TRBD1 (6 bases). The length of the CDR3 is 15 residues. CDR1 MNHEY and CDR2 SVGAGI come from the germline V gene. The ends were cut back, 8 bases at V and 10 bases at J, with 21 bases in the middle. CDR3 loop: CASCQTGKKDSPLHF. CDR3 sequence (DNA): TGTGCCAGCTGTCAGACAGGAAAGAAAGACTCACCCCTCCACTTT.

The CDR3 protein is CASSEGTSDQETQYF. Written as DNA, the CDR3 is TGTGCCAGCAGCGAAGGGACTAGCGATCAAGAGACCCAGTACTTC. The V gene is TRBV6-4, the J gene TRBJ2-5; 10 bases line up with TRBD2. V shed 6 bases and J 2 bases; nucleotides not matched to a gene: 6. The germline gives CDR1 MRHNA, CDR2 SNTAGT. The CDR3 spans 15 residues.

A single count supports this clone. The V gene is TRBV5-4, the J gene TRBJ2-3; 7 nucleotides align to TRBD2. The J segment lost 2 bases and the V segment lost 2 bases, leaving 5 bases of the junction unmatched. The CDR3 has 15 residues. Germline V CDR1 and CDR2: SGHNT, YYREEE (reference sequence). The CDR3 reads CASSFPSGATDTQYF. DNA of the CDR3: TGTGCCAGCAGCTTCCCAAGCGGGGCCACAGATACGCAGTATTTT.

Details on this clone: This CDR3 is also generated by other DNA sequences in the sample. The chain has TRBV7-2 and TRBJ1-2, with D perhaps TRBD1 (6 bases). This CDR3 region has 12 residues. Germline V gene lookup returns CDR1 SGHTA and CDR2 FQGNSA. V was shortened by 6 bases and J by 4 bases, with 9 bases between the two germline ends. For the CDR3, the DNA is TGTGCCAGCAGTCTGGACAGCTATGGCTACACCTTC. Translating gives CASSLDSYGYTF.

This chain links TRBV28 with TRBJ1-2; the D gene is possibly TRBD1 (6 bases). There are 13 residues in the CDR3. Per germline, CDR1 MDHEN and CDR2 SYDVKM. Between the trimmed V and J ends, which lost 6 bases and 4 bases, there was a span of 12 bases. The CDR3 loop is CASRRGGTYGYTF. The CDR3 nucleotides read TGTGCCAGCAGGCGGGGGGGCACCTATGGCTACACCTTC.

This rearrangement joins TRBV28 to TRBJ1-2; TRBD1 aligns across 7 bases. This CDR3 has 14 amino acids. The germline V gene encodes CDR1 MDHEN and CDR2 SYDVKM. J was trimmed by 3 bases and V by 6 bases; bases with no gene match: 7. The CDR3: CASRKQGRDYGYTF. The DNA for the CDR3 is TGTGCCAGCAGGAAACAGGGGCGGGACTATGGCTACACCTTC.

This chain uses TRBV28 with TRBJ1-6; 8 bases fit TRBD1. Germline loops: CDR1 MDHEN, CDR2 SYDVKM. V was pared by 5 bases and J by 10 bases, with 7 bases of the junction left unmatched. The CDR3 spans 14 residues. CDR3 protein: CASSPDRGFSPLHF. The DNA for the CDR3 is TGTGCCAGCAGTCCAGACAGGGGTTTCTCACCCCTCCACTTT.

V is TRBV2 and J is TRBJ2-3; D might be TRBD1 (5 bases). The CDR3 runs to 11 residues. Trimming left V 9 bases short and J 5 bases short, with 9 bases between. Germline V gives CDR1 SNHLY, CDR2 FYNNEI. The CDR3 nucleotides are TGTGCCAGGTCCCAGGGAGATACGCAGTATTTT. Translating it yields CARSQGDTQYF.

V usage is TRBV9 and J usage is TRBJ2-1; TRBD1 matches at 10 bases. V lost 5 bases and J lost 4; bases outside the gene matches: 3. CDR3 length equals 14 residues. Per the germline V gene, CDR1 is SGDLS and CDR2 is YYNGEE. The CDR3 DNA reads TGTGCCAGCAGAGGGACAGGGGTGTACAATGAGCAGTTCTTC. The encoded protein is CASRGTGVYNEQFF.

This chain joins TRBV7-2 and TRBJ2-3, with TRBD2 identical over 10 bases. Trimming at V came to 4 bases and at J to 3 bases, leaving 7 bases not matched to a gene. The CDR3 consists of 16 residues. The germline gives CDR1 SGHTA, CDR2 FQGNSA. This CDR3 is CASSSNLLAGTDTQYF. As DNA, the CDR3 is TGTGCCAGCAGCTCTAATCTACTAGCGGGGACAGATACGCAGTATTTT.

The gene calls are TRBV7-2 and TRBJ2-7, with 7 bases aligning to TRBD1. The CDR3 is 16 amino acids. V gave up 4 bases and J gave up 1 base; unmatched junction bases: 10. Germline lookup yields CDR1 SGHTA and CDR2 FQGNSA. The CDR3 protein is CASSWGRDRYSYEQYF. CDR3 bases: TGTGCCAGCAGCTGGGGCAGGGACAGATATTCCTACGAGCAGTACTTC.

In DNA, the CDR3 is TGTGCCACCAGTGATTCCACCATGGGACAGTCACCTGGGGAGCTGTTTTTT. Amino acid sequence: CATSDSTMGQSPGELFF. This chain connects TRBV24-1 to TRBJ2-2; TRBD1 agrees at 7 bases. With 2 bases clipped from V and 8 bases from J, the junction kept 13 bases outside the gene matches. The CDR3 has 17 amino acids. Germline lookup yields CDR1 KGHDR and CDR2 SFDVKD.

The chain employs TRBV2 and TRBJ2-3; TRBD2 matches at 16 bases. The CDR3 has 18 amino acids. V was clipped by 6 bases and J by 5 bases; unmatched bases: 11. The V gene's germline CDR1 is SNHLY and CDR2 FYNNEI. The DNA for the CDR3 is TGTGCCAGCAGGGCTCCCGGGACTAGCGGGGGGGCATTAGATACGCAGTATTTT. This sequence encodes CASRAPGTSGGALDTQYF.

The chain's CDR3 is CASSIPRGQVGEKLFF. In DNA, the CDR3 is TGTGCCAGTAGTATACCGCGAGGACAGGTTGGAGAAAAACTGTTTTTT. The chain recombines TRBV19 with TRBJ1-4, with TRBD1 matching over 7 bases. Per the germline V gene, CDR1 is LNHDA and CDR2 is SQIVND (reference sequence). V shed 2 bases and J 8 bases; nucleotides not matched to a gene: 11. The CDR3 sequence is 16 residues long.

J is TRBJ2-5 and V is TRBV5-6; D remains unclear. This CDR3 has 14 amino acids. Germline CDR1 is SGHDT and CDR2 is YYEEEE. V lost 3 bases to trimming and J lost 2 bases, with 11 bases between them. CDR3 protein: CASSYPNGQETQYF. As DNA, the CDR3 is TGTGCCAGCAGCTACCCGAACGGGCAAGAGACCCAGTACTTC.

V is TRBV7-2 and J is TRBJ2-1; 12 bases are a match to TRBD2. The CDR3 is made up of 16 amino acids. V lost 5 bases, J lost 4 bases, and 6 bases stayed unmatched. Germline CDR1 and CDR2: SGHTA and FQGNSA. This CDR3 is CASSPSSGGVYNEQFF. As DNA, the CDR3 is TGTGCCAGCAGCCCGTCTAGCGGGGGGGTATACAATGAGCAGTTCTTC.